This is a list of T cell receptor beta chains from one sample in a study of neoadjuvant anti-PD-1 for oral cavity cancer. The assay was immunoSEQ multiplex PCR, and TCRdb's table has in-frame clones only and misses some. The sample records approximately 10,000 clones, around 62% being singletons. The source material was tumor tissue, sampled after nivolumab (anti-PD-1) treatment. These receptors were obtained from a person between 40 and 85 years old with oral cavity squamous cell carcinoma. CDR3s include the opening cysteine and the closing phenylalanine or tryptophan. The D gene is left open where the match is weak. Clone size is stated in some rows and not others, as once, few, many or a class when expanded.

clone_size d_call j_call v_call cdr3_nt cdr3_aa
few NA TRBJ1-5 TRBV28 TGTGCCAGCAAAATCAGGGTTTGGGGCAATCAGCCCCAGCATTTT CASKIRVWGNQPQHF
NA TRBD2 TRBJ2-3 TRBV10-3 TGTGCCATCAGTGGAGGACTAGCCGAGGGAGATACGCAGTATTTT CAISGGLAEGDTQYF
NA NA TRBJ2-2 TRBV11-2 TGTGCCAGCAGCTTAGTGGGAACCGGGGAGCTGTTTTTT CASSLVGTGELFF
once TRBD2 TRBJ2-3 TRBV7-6 TGTGCCAGCAGCCGGGGGGGTTGGGATACGCAGTATTTT CASSRGGWDTQYF
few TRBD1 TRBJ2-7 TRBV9 TGTGCCAGCAGCGTAGCTACGGGACAGTCCTACGAGCAGTACTTC CASSVATGQSYEQYF
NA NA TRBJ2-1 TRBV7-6 TGTGCCAGCGGATCTTCGGGGAGCTCCTACAATGAGCAGTTCTTC CASGSSGSSYNEQFF
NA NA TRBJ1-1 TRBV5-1 TGCGCCAGCAGCGGACCGGGACTCGGCACTGAAGCTTTCTTT CASSGPGLGTEAFF
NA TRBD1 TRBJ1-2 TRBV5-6 TGTGCCAGCAGCTGGGGGACAGGGGGCGCGGGTGGCTACACCTTC CASSWGTGGAGGYTF
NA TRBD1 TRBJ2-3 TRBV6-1 TGTGCCAGCAGTGAAGAAGGACAGGGTGTAGATACGCAGTATTTT CASSEEGQGVDTQYF
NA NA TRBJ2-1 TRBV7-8 TGTGCCAGCAGCCCCTTAGAGGGGCGCAACAATGAGCAGTTCTTC CASSPLEGRNNEQFF
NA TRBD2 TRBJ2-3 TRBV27 TGTGCCAGCAGTTTATTAGTAGCGGGGGGCACAGATACGCAGTATTTT CASSLLVAGGTDTQYF
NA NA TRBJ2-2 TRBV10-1 TGCGCCAGCAGTGGACAGTTTACCGGGGAGCTGTTTTTT CASSGQFTGELFF
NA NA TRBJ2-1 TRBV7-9 TGTGCCAGCAGCTTAGGGGTTAGCGGATACGATGAGCAGTTCTTC CASSLGVSGYDEQFF
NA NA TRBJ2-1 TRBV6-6 TGTGCCAGCAGAGTCGAAGGGTACAATGAGCAGTTCTTC CASRVEGYNEQFF
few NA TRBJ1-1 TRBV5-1 TGCGCCAGCAGCCCCACCGTCCAGAGCACTGAAGCTTTCTTT CASSPTVQSTEAFF
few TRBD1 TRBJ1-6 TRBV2 TGTGCCAGCAGTGTAGGGACAGGGGATTCTCCACCCCTCCACTTT CASSVGTGDSPPLHF
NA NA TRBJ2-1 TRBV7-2 TGTGCCAGCAGCTTAACTAGAGACCACAATGAGCAGTTCTTC CASSLTRDHNEQFF
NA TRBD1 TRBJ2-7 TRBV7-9 TGTGCCAGCAGCTCCCCCTGGACAGGGGGAGAAGAGCAGTACTTC CASSSPWTGGEEQYF
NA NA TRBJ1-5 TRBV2 TGTGCCAGCAGCAGGGATAGCAATCAGCCCCAGCATTTT CASSRDSNQPQHF
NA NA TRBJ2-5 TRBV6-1 TGTGCCAGCAGTCTCCAAGAGACCCAGTACTTC CASSLQETQYF